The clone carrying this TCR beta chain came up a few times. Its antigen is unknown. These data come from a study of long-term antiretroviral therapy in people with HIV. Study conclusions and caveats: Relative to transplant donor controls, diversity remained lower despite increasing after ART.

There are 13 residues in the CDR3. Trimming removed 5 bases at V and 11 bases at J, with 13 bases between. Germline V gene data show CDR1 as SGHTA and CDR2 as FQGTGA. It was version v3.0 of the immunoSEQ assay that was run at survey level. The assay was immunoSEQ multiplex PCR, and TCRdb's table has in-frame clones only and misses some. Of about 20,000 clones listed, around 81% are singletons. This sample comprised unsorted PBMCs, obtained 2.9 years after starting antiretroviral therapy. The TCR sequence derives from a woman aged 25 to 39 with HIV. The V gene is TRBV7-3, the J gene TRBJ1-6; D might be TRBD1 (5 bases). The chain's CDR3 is CASSTDSVAPLHF. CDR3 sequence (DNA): TGTGCCAGCAGCACCGACAGTGTCGCACCCCTCCACTTT.